This T cell receptor (beta chain) stems from a study of Graves' ophthalmopathy and Graves' hyperthyroidism. Background on the study: Before any treatment was given, at initial diagnosis, peripheral blood was collected.

This CDR3 has 12 residues. The V gene lost 2 bases and the J gene lost 11 bases, with 12 bases spanning the gap. Germline values: CDR1 MDHEN, CDR2 SYDVKM. This clonotype came up a few times. Beta-chain TCR CDR3 regions were amplified from RNA transcripts. An opening RT-PCR round employed HTBI primers and preceded a second-round multiplex PCR. TCRdb recomputed calls from the multiplex PCR reads with MiXCR, one row per CDR3 protein. The sample contains 350,000 or so distinct CDR3 sequences, 17% of which appear only once. Enrollment excluded any patients with other autoimmune diseases, uncontrolled infections, pregnancy or lactation.

V and J are TRBV28 and TRBJ1-2; D may be TRBD1 (6 bases). This receptor was taken from an adult man with Graves' ophthalmopathy. Sequencing input: peripheral blood. Here the CDR3 DNA reads TGTGCCAGCAGTTTACCAGGGGCTTGGTACACCTTC. It is translated as CASSLPGAWYTF.